These 16 T cell receptor beta chains share one sample of origin, sequenced in a study of T-cell memory formation after mild COVID-19. TCRdb recomputed calls from the 5' RACE reads with MiXCR, one row per CDR3 protein. Among under 300,000 distinct CDR3 sequences, under 20% were seen once, and the ten largest hold around 23%. Sequenced material: PBMCs or a T cell subset sorted from them (not recorded which). The receptors stem from a man aged 18 to 30 who had mild COVID-19 (a few samples of this study predate the infection). Cell type and time point are not known.

Notes on this clonotype: A much more abundant neighbour one base away suggests this may be a read error. This chain links TRBV12-3 or TRBV12-4 with TRBJ2-3; D gene unclear. This CDR3 contains 13 residues. DNA of the CDR3: TGTGCCAGCAGTTCGGGCCACACAGATACGAAGTATTTT. Translating it yields CASSSGHTDTKYF.

This clonotype came up a few times. This sequence joins TRBV29-1 and TRBJ2-3; D possibly corresponds to TRBD2 (6 bases). Trimming took off 4 bases at V and 3 bases at J, with 11 bases between the two ends. From germline, CDR1 is SQVTM and CDR2 ANQGSEA. The CDR3 covers 13 residues. Here the CDR3 DNA reads TGCAGCGTTGTCCGGGGAGGTACAGATACGCAGTATTTT. Encoded protein: CSVVRGGTDTQYF.

This clonotype was seen ten or more times. J is TRBJ1-1 and V is TRBV2; D is perhaps TRBD1 (5 bases). Trimming cost V 8 bases and J 11 bases, with 18 bases left between them. The CDR3 spans 12 residues. Germline V gene data show CDR1 as SNHLY and CDR2 as FYNNEI. The DNA for the CDR3 is TGTGCCAGCCTCCCTCCGGGACCCTTGGCTTTCTTT. Its translation: CASLPPGPLAFF.

The table lists this clonotype with a count of one. V usage is TRBV29-1 and J usage is TRBJ1-5; D gene uncertain. CDR3 size: 13 residues. Looked up from germline, CDR1 is SQVTM and CDR2 is ANQGSEA. Trimming stripped 4 bases from V and 2 bases from J, with 9 bases between. The CDR3 loop reads CSVAFSRNQPQHF. As DNA, the CDR3 is TGCAGCGTTGCCTTCTCGCGCAATCAGCCCCAGCATTTT.

The chain carries TRBV20-1 and TRBJ1-2; 8 bases map to TRBD1. V gave up 7 bases and J gave up 4 bases; unmatched junction bases: 5. Germline loops: CDR1 DFQATT, CDR2 SNEGSKA (reference sequence). The CDR3 covers 12 residues. The CDR3 loop is CSVPGQAYGYTF. Written as DNA, the CDR3 is TGCAGTGTTCCGGGACAGGCCTATGGCTACACCTTC.

The chain employs TRBV12-3 or TRBV12-4 and TRBJ1-5; possibly TRBD1 for D (5 bases). CDR3 length: 14 residues. The V and J ends lost 3 bases and 3 bases respectively, with 9 bases between them. CDR3 sequence (DNA): TGTGCCAGCAGTTTCGGGGGGGACAATCAGCCCCAGCATTTT. Protein sequence: CASSFGGDNQPQHF.

This chain connects TRBV9 to TRBJ2-1; 10 bases fit TRBD2. V gave up 0 bases and J gave up 7 bases; unmatched junction bases: 7. The CDR3 spans 16 residues. Germline lookup yields CDR1 SGDLS and CDR2 YYNGEE. The CDR3 spells CASSVASGGAGNEQFF. CDR3 nucleotides: TGTGCCAGCAGCGTAGCCAGCGGGGGGGCAGGAAATGAGCAGTTCTTC.

This chain joins TRBV20-1 and TRBJ2-7; D is unresolved. The V gene lost 2 bases and the J gene lost 2 bases, with 13 bases spanning the gap. The CDR3 is made up of 14 amino acids. CDR1 DFQATT and CDR2 SNEGSKA come from the germline V gene (reference sequence). The CDR3 loop is CSARLPGRTYEQYF. The CDR3 nucleotides are TGCAGTGCTAGACTACCCGGCAGGACCTACGAGCAGTACTTC.

The gene calls are TRBV5-5 and TRBJ2-5, with 8 bases aligning to TRBD2. CDR1 is SGHKS, CDR2 YYEKEE, per germline (reference sequence). V was clipped by 4 bases and J by 4 bases; unmatched bases: 12. There are 16 residues in the CDR3. CDR3 in amino acids: CASSRTGTRVGETQYF. DNA for the CDR3: TGTGCCAGCAGCCGGACCGGGACTAGGGTAGGAGAGACCCAGTACTTC. The full variable domain, its missing parts supplied by reference TRBV5-5 and TRBJ2-5, is DAGVTQSPTHLIKTRGQQVTLRCSPISGHKSVSWYQQVLGQGPQFIFQYYEKEERGRGNFPDRFSARQFPNYSSELNVNALLLGDSALYLCASSRTGTRVGETQYFGPGTRLLVL.

This clonotype was counted many times. V gene TRBV5-5 combines with J gene TRBJ2-7; unclear D gene. Germline assignment: CDR1 SGHKS and CDR2 YYEKEE (reference sequence). Trimming left V 4 bases short and J 6 bases short, with 14 bases between. This CDR3 spans 13 amino acids. The CDR3, as DNA: TGTGCCAGCAGCAAGCCTTACCTCGGCGAGCAGTACTTC. It is translated as CASSKPYLGEQYF.

This clonotype occurred a few times. V and J are TRBV27 and TRBJ1-2; no clear D gene. The germline gives CDR1 MNHEY, CDR2 SMNVEV (reference sequence). CDR3 size: 16 residues. Trimming pared 2 bases from V and 0 bases from J, leaving 13 bases between. CDR3 amino acids: CASSLRTGLSNYGYTF. The CDR3 DNA reads TGTGCCAGCAGTTTACGTACTGGGCTCTCTAACTATGGCTACACCTTC.

This chain connects TRBV29-1 to TRBJ2-7, with 12 bases that match TRBD1. J was trimmed by 7 bases and V by 6 bases; bases with no gene match: 7. Germline V gene lookup returns CDR1 SQVTM and CDR2 ANQGSEA. There are 13 residues in the CDR3. For the CDR3, the DNA is TGCAGCGTACCGGGACAGGGGGCAAGGGAGCAGTACTTC. Encoded protein: CSVPGQGAREQYF.

The chain links TRBV6-2 or TRBV6-3 to TRBJ1-4; D remains ambiguous. V was trimmed by 6 bases and J by 13 bases, leaving 24 bases between them. The CDR3 sequence is 15 residues long. CDR1 MNHEY and CDR2 SVGEGT come from the germline V gene. In DNA form, the CDR3 reads TGTGCCAGCAGACCTGCCGGGGTACCCCAAACTGGACTGTTTTTT. Translated: CASRPAGVPQTGLFF.

This chain joins TRBV20-1 and TRBJ1-1, with D uncertain. The CDR3 loop spans 14 amino acids. Trimming took off 5 bases at V and 0 bases at J, with 13 bases between the two ends. Germline-derived CDR1 and CDR2 are DFQATT and SNEGSKA (reference sequence). This CDR3 reads CSARAGSMNTEAFF. Here the CDR3 DNA reads TGCAGTGCTCGGGCCGGATCCATGAACACTGAAGCTTTCTTT.

This clonotype was observed at least ten times. This chain joins TRBV7-2 and TRBJ2-5; D ambiguous. Germline values: CDR1 SGHTA, CDR2 FQGNSA. The CDR3 is 13 amino acids. V lost 4 bases and J lost 4, with 10 bases in between. CDR3 sequence (DNA): TGTGCCAGCAGCTCCGACATCCGAGAGACCCAGTACTTC. Translated: CASSSDIRETQYF.

In nucleotides, the CDR3 is TGTGCCAGCATGGGACAGGCAACCCTCCCAGAGACCCAGTACTTC. This translates into CASMGQATLPETQYF. The chain links TRBV12-3 or TRBV12-4 to TRBJ2-5; TRBD1 agrees at 8 bases. The CDR3 loop spans 15 amino acids. The V and J ends lost 7 bases and 4 bases, in that order; junction bases with no gene match: 11.